This entry concerns a single TCR beta chain. This sample was included in a study of T cell repertoires in aging, cancer and after chemotherapy. Study information: Patients with glioblastoma brain tumors were sampled before and after temozolomide-based therapy.

Peripheral blood genomic DNA, not sorted cells or RNA, was the template. This CDR3 contains 15 residues. V lost 4 bases and J 2 bases, leaving 12 bases between the germline ends. The V gene's germline CDR1 is MNHEY and CDR2 SVGAGI. Rearranged V-D-J TRB sequences were amplified with a mixed TRB-A/B primer pool. TCRdb reprocessed the multiplex PCR reads with MiXCR, giving one entry per CDR3 protein. The table lists 570 or so distinct CDR3 sequences, about 85% of them singletons. Input material: blood. The receptor comes from a human donor with a solid tumor. The genes are TRBV6-5 and TRBJ1-3, with no clear D. The CDR3 DNA reads TGTGCCAGCAGTTTAGGGAGCGTCGCTGGAAACACCATATATTTT. Amino acid sequence: CASSLGSVAGNTIYF.